Each of the 24 T cell receptor beta chains below was sequenced from the same sample in a study of blood T cell repertoires in COVID-19. The method was immunoSEQ multiplex PCR; TCRdb's version includes in-frame clones alone and lacks a portion of them. This table has about 63,000 clones, under 90% appearing once. Specimen: peripheral blood. The receptors come from a human donor in a cohort sampled during active COVID-19.

Here the CDR3 DNA reads TGTGCCACCAGCAGACCTGGGACAAGACAGTTCTTC. It codes for CATSRPGTRQFF. The rearrangement links TRBV15 to TRBJ2-1, with D possibly matching TRBD1 (6 bases). V was cut by 2 bases and J by 13 bases, with 12 bases left in between. Germline V gene lookup returns CDR1 LNHNV and CDR2 YYDKDF (reference sequence). The length of the CDR3 is 12 residues.

This sequence joins TRBV4-1 and TRBJ2-1, with D perhaps matching TRBD1 (6 bases). The CDR3 runs 12 residues. CDR1 and CDR2 from the germline V gene are MGHRA and YSYEKL. V was shortened by 7 bases and J by 4 bases, with 8 bases between the two germline ends. CDR3 residues: CASTGDYNEQFF. The CDR3 bases are TGCGCCAGCACAGGGGATTACAATGAGCAGTTCTTC.

The V and J genes are TRBV3-1 (or the pseudogene TRBV3-2) and TRBJ1-1; a possible D gene is TRBD1 (5 bases). CDR1 LGHDT and CDR2 YNNKEL come from the germline V gene (reference sequence). The V gene lost 3 bases and the J gene lost 11 bases, with 10 bases spanning the gap. The CDR3 totals 11 residues. The CDR3 here is CASSQQGRAFF. CDR3 nucleotide sequence: TGTGCCAGCAGCCAGCAGGGTAGGGCTTTCTTT.

This rearrangement joins TRBV9 to TRBJ2-7; TRBD1 matches at 8 bases. The CDR3 runs 14 residues. V was clipped by 3 bases and J by 3 bases; unmatched bases: 5. The germline V gene encodes CDR1 SGDLS and CDR2 YYNGEE. The CDR3 reads CASSAGTGHYEQYF. In nucleotides, the CDR3 is TGTGCCAGCAGCGCCGGGACAGGACACTACGAGCAGTACTTC.

This clone was counted between two and nine times. V and J are TRBV5-5 and TRBJ1-2, with 7 bases lining up with TRBD1. Germline V gene lookup returns CDR1 SGHKS and CDR2 YYEKEE (reference sequence). V was clipped by 4 bases and J by 4 bases; unmatched bases: 4. The CDR3 contains 13 residues. In nucleotides, the CDR3 is TGTGCCAGCAGCCGGGACAGCCTCTATGGCTACACCTTC. The encoded protein is CASSRDSLYGYTF.

The V gene is TRBV4-3, the J gene TRBJ1-3; D unresolved. V shed 1 base and J shed 0 bases, with 4 bases lying between them. Germline V gene sequence: CDR1 LGHNA, CDR2 YSLEER. This CDR3 has 14 amino acids. The CDR3 DNA reads as TGCGCCAGCAGCCAAGGTTACTCTGGAAACACCATATATTTT. Translating gives CASSQGYSGNTIYF.

The V gene is TRBV10-3, the J gene TRBJ2-2; 7 nucleotides match TRBD1. The V segment lost 5 bases and the J segment 4 bases; nucleotides outside the gene matches: 13. This CDR3 region has 17 residues. CDR1 is ENHRY and CDR2 is SYGVKD in the germline V gene. The CDR3 coding sequence is TGTGCCATCAGTCCCCCCTGGAAGGGGGCTGTCACCGGGGAGCTGTTTTTT. It encodes CAISPPWKGAVTGELFF.

This chain links TRBV7-6 with TRBJ2-1; D unclear. Germline V gives CDR1 SGHVS, CDR2 FNYEAQ. V lost 2 bases to trimming and J lost 7 bases, with 12 bases between them. The CDR3 spans 14 residues. The CDR3 sequence is CASSLYRWANEQFF. CDR3 coding DNA: TGTGCCAGCAGCTTATATCGGTGGGCGAATGAGCAGTTCTTC.

The V and J genes are TRBV6-2 or TRBV6-3 and TRBJ1-1, with 9 bases fitting TRBD1. The germline gives CDR1 MNHEY, CDR2 SVGEGT. J lost 5 bases, V lost 5 bases, and 12 bases had no gene match. This CDR3 spans 16 amino acids. The CDR3 DNA is TGTGCCAGCAGTCCCCTGGGCGGGACAGGGTGGACTGAAGCTTTCTTT. This sequence encodes CASSPLGGTGWTEAFF.

The rearrangement uses TRBV6-4 and TRBJ2-3; 8 bases agree with TRBD2. Germline CDR1 MRHNA, CDR2 SNTAGT. V was pared by 4 bases and J by 3 bases, with 6 bases of the junction left unmatched. There are 15 residues in the CDR3. The CDR3: CASSVSGLVTDTQYF. The CDR3, as DNA: TGTGCCAGCAGTGTTTCGGGACTAGTGACAGATACGCAGTATTTT.

The chain employs TRBV7-2 and TRBJ2-1; TRBD2 matches 11 bases. Germline CDR1 SGHTA, CDR2 FQGNSA. V shed 0 bases, J shed 10 bases, and the junction held 8 bases outside the gene matches. The CDR3 covers 16 residues. CDR3: CASSLALTSGSWEQFF. In DNA form, the CDR3 reads TGTGCCAGCAGCTTAGCGCTTACTAGCGGGAGCTGGGAGCAGTTCTTC.

V usage is TRBV24-1 and J usage is TRBJ2-3; possible D gene TRBD2, 7 bases. The CDR3 is 14 residues long. Germline V gene lookup returns CDR1 KGHDR and CDR2 SFDVKD. Trimming left V 5 bases short and J 4 bases short, with 12 bases between. CDR3 DNA: TGTGCCACCAGTGGTGCGGGGGCGGCAGATACGCAGTATTTT. Translation: CATSGAGAADTQYF.

This clone was observed a handful of times. The chain is built from TRBV19 and TRBJ1-5; 9 bases fit TRBD1. After removal of 5 bases from V and 5 bases from J, the junction contained 7 bases not matched to a gene. The CDR3 loop spans 15 amino acids. CDR1 is LNHDA, CDR2 SQIVND, per germline (reference sequence). The CDR3, as DNA: TGTGCCAGTAGTCCCTGGGGACAGGGAGATCAGCCCCAGCATTTT. Its protein product is CASSPWGQGDQPQHF. Based on the CDR3 plus reference TRBV19 and TRBJ1-5, the full variable domain is DGGITQSPKYLFRKEGQNVTLSCEQNLNHDAMYWYRQDPGQGLRLIYYSQIVNDFQKGDIAEGYSVSREKKESFPLTVTSAQKNPTAFYLCASSPWGQGDQPQHFGDGTRLSIL.

V is TRBV19 and J is TRBJ2-7; 10 positions match TRBD2. The junction had 12 bases not matched to a gene; V was cut back by 6 bases and J by 1 base. Germline lookup yields CDR1 LNHDA and CDR2 SQIVND (reference sequence). This CDR3 has 17 residues. In DNA, the CDR3 is TGTGCCAGTAGAGGGACGAGCGGGAGGGATGGGTCCTACGAGCAGTACTTC. This encodes CASRGTSGRDGSYEQYF.

This sequence joins TRBV30 and TRBJ2-3, with D maybe TRBD2 (6 bases). CDR3 size: 14 residues. The germline V and J ends were trimmed by 0 bases and 6 bases, with 13 bases remaining between them. Germline V gene lookup returns CDR1 GTSNPN and CDR2 SVGIG (reference sequence). The CDR3 nucleotides are TGTGCCTGGAGTGTACTGACGGGGGAGGATACGCAGTATTTT. This codes for CAWSVLTGEDTQYF.

V is TRBV15 and J is TRBJ2-2; no clear D gene. Germline CDR1 and CDR2: LNHNV and YYDKDF (reference sequence). The CDR3 spans 15 residues. The V and J ends lost 5 bases and 3 bases respectively, with 13 bases between them. CDR3 residues: CATSALGTYTGELFF. The CDR3 DNA sequence: TGTGCCACCAGCGCCCTGGGCACCTACACCGGGGAGCTGTTTTTT.

The chain couples TRBV7-9 to TRBJ2-1; D not certain. Trimming took off 2 bases at V and 15 bases at J, with 11 bases between the two ends. The germline gives CDR1 SEHNR, CDR2 FQNEAQ (reference sequence). This CDR3 region has 11 residues. The CDR3 is CASSLPAGLFF. CDR3 DNA: TGTGCCAGCAGCTTACCGGCAGGCCTGTTCTTC.

The CDR3, as DNA: TGTGCCAGCAGCCCCGGGACTCGGTATGGCTACACCTTC. Translation gives CASSPGTRYGYTF. The chain has TRBV11-2 and TRBJ1-2; perhaps TRBD1 as D (5 bases). With 5 bases removed from V and 5 bases from J, the gap between germline ends came to 12 bases. CDR1 and CDR2 (germline): SGHAT, FQNNGV. CDR3 size: 13 residues.

The chain uses TRBV11-2 and TRBJ1-2, with D tentatively TRBD1 (5 bases). CDR1 is SGHAT, CDR2 FQNNGV, per germline. The CDR3 consists of 15 residues. V lost 1 base and J 4 bases, leaving 13 bases between the germline ends. CDR3 sequence: CASSLGLGDRYGYTF. For the CDR3, the DNA is TGTGCCAGCAGCTTAGGTCTAGGGGATCGCTATGGCTACACCTTC.

CDR3 DNA: TGCGCCAGCAGCTTTCAGGGGGAGGCAGGGGTCTACGAGCAGTACTTC. Translating it yields CASSFQGEAGVYEQYF. The J gene is TRBJ2-7, the V gene TRBV5-1; a possible D gene is TRBD1 (7 bases). The germline V gene encodes CDR1 SGHRS and CDR2 YFSETQ. V shed 2 bases and J shed 3 bases, with 18 bases lying between them. The CDR3 sequence is 16 residues long.

CDR3 amino acids: CASSKDRDRPFRYTEAFF. The DNA of the CDR3 is TGTGCCAGCAGCAAAGACAGAGACAGACCCTTTAGATATACTGAAGCTTTCTTT. The chain combines TRBV21-1 with TRBJ1-1; the D call of TRBD1 is as the table states it, not checked on the DNA. TRBV21-1 is flagged as a pseudogene. The CDR3 consists of 18 residues.

This sequence joins TRBV11-2 and TRBJ2-7; 11 bases match TRBD2. CDR3 size: 14 residues. Germline V gene lookup returns CDR1 SGHAT and CDR2 FQNNGV. With 4 bases clipped from V and 3 bases from J, the junction kept 2 bases outside the gene matches. The DNA of the CDR3 is TGTGCCAGCAGCTCCGGACTAGCGGGCTACGAGCAGTACTTC. It encodes CASSSGLAGYEQYF.

This chain uses TRBV11-3 with TRBJ2-3; unclear D gene. Germline V lookup: CDR1 SGHNT, CDR2 YENEEA. The V and J ends lost 5 bases and 2 bases respectively, with 11 bases between them. The CDR3 sequence is 14 residues long. In DNA, the CDR3 is TGTGCCAGCAGCGGCGAGCGAAACACAGATACGCAGTATTTT. Translation gives CASSGERNTDTQYF.

The chain carries TRBV25-1 and TRBJ1-1; perhaps TRBD1 as D (6 bases). CDR3 length: 14 residues. V gave up 4 bases and J gave up 4 bases, with 13 bases separating them. Germline assignment: CDR1 MGHDK and CDR2 SYGVNS. For the CDR3, the DNA is TGTGCCAGCAGTGTAGGGCAGGGGCCCACTGAAGCTTTCTTT. Residues: CASSVGQGPTEAFF.